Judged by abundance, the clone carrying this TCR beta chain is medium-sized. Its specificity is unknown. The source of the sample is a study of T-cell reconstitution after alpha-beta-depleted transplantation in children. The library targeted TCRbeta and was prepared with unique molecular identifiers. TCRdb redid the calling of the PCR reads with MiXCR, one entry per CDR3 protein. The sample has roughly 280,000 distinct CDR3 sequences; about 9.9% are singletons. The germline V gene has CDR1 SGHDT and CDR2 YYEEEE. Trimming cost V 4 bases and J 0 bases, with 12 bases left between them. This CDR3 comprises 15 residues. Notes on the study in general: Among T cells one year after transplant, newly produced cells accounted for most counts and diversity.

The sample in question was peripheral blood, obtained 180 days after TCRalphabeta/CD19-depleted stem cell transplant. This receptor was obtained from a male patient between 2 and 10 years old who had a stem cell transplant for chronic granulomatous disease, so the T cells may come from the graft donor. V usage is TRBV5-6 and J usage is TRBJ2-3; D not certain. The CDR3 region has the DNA TGTGCCAGCAGCCCCGAACCGGGCAGCACAGATACGCAGTATTTT. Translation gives CASSPEPGSTDTQYF.